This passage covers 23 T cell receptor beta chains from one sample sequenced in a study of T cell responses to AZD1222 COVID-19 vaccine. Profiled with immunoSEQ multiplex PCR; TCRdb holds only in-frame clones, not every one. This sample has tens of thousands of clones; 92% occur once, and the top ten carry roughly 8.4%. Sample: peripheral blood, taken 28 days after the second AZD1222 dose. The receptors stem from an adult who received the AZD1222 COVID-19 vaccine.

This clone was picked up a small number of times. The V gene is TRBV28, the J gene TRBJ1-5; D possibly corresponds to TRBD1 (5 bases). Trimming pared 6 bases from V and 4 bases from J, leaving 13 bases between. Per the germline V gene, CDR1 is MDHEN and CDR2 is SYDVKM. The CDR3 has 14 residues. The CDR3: CASRSRQLNQPQHF. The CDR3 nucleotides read TGTGCCAGCAGATCCCGACAGTTAAATCAGCCCCAGCATTTT.

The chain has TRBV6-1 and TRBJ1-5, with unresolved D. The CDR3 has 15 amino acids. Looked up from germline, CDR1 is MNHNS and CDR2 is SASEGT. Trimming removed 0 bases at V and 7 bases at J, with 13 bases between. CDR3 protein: CASSEALATLQPQHF. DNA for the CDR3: TGTGCCAGCAGTGAAGCGCTTGCTACACTCCAGCCCCAGCATTTT.

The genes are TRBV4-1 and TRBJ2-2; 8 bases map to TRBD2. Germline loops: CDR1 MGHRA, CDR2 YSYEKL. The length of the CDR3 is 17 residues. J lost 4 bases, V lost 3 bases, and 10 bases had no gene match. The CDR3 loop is CASSQGGGGTSTGELFF. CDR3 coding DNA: TGCGCCAGCAGCCAGGGGGGAGGCGGGACTAGCACCGGGGAGCTGTTTTTT.

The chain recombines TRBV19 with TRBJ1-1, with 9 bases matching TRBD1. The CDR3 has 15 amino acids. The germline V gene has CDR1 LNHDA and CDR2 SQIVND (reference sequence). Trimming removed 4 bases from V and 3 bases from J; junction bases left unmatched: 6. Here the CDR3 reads CASSSNRGRYTEAFF. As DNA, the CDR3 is TGTGCCAGTAGTAGCAACAGGGGGCGGTACACTGAAGCTTTCTTT.

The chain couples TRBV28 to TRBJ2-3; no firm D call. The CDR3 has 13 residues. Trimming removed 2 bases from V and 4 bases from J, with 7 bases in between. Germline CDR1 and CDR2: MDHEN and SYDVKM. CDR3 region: CASSLAGPDTQYF. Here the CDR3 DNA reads TGTGCCAGCAGTTTAGCCGGCCCAGATACGCAGTATTTT. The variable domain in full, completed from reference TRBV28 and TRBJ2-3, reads DVKVTQSSRYLVKRTGEKVFLECVQDMDHENMFWYRQDPGLGLRLIYFSYDVKMKEKGDIPEGYSVSREKKERFSLILESASTNQTSMYLCASSLAGPDTQYFGPGTRLTVL.

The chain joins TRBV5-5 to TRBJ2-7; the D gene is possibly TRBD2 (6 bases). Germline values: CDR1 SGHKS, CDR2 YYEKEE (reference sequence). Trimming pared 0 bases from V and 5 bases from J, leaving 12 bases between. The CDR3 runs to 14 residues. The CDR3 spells CASSLVGGPHEQYF. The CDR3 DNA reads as TGTGCCAGCAGCTTGGTGGGGGGACCCCACGAGCAGTACTTC.

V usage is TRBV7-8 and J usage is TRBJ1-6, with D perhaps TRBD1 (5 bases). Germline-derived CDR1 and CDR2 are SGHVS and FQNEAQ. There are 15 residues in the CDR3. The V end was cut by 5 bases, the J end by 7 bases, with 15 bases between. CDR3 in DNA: TGTGCCAGCAGCCCCAACCCCCAGGGCAATTCACCCCTCCACTTT. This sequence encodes CASSPNPQGNSPLHF.

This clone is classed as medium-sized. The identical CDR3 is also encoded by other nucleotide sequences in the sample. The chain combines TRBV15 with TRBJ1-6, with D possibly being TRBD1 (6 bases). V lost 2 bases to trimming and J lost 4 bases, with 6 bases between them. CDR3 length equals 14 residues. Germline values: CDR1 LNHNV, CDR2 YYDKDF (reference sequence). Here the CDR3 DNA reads TGTGCCACCAGCAGACAGGGGTATAATTCACCCCTCCACTTT. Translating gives CATSRQGYNSPLHF.

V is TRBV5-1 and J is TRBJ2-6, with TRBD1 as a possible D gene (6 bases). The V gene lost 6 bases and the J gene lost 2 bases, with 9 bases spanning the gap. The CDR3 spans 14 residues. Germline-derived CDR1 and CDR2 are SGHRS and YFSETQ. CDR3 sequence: CASTHRAGANVLTF. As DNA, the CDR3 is TGCGCCAGCACCCACAGGGCTGGGGCCAACGTCCTGACTTTC. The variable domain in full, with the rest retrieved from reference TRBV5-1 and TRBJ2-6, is KAGVTQTPRYLIKTRGQQVTLSCSPISGHRSVSWYQQTPGQGLQFLFEYFSETQRNKGNFPGRFSGRQFSNSRSEMNVSTLELGDSALYLCASTHRAGANVLTFGAGSRLTVL.

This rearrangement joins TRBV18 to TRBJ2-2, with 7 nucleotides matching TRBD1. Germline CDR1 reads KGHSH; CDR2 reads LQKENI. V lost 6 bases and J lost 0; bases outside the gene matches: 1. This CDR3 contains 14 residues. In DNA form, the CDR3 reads TGTGCCAGCTCGGGACAGCCGAACACCGGGGAGCTGTTTTTT. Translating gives CASSGQPNTGELFF.

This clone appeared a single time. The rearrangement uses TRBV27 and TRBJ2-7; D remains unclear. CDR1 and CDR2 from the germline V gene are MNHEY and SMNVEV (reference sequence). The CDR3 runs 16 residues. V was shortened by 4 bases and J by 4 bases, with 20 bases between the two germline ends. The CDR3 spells CASSSSSGGFGYEQYF. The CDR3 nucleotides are TGTGCCAGCAGTTCTTCCTCCGGCGGTTTCGGGTACGAGCAGTACTTC.

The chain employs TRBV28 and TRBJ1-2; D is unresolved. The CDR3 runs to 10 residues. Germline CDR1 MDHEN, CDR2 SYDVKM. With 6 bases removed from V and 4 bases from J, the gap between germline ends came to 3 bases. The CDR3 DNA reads TGTGCCAGCAGCCGCTATGGCTACACCTTC. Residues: CASSRYGYTF.

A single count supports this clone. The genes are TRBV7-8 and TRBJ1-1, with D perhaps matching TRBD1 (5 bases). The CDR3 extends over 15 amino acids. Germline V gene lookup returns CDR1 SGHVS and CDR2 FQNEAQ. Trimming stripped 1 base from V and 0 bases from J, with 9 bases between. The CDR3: CASSLVQGVNTEAFF. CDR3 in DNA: TGTGCCAGCAGCTTAGTCCAGGGTGTGAACACTGAAGCTTTCTTT. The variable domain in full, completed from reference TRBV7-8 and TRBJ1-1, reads GAGVSQSPRYKVAKRGQDVALRCDPISGHVSLFWYQQALGQGPEFLTYFQNEAQLDKSGLPSDRFFAERPEGSVSTLKIQRTQQEDSAVYLCASSLVQGVNTEAFFGQGTRLTVV.

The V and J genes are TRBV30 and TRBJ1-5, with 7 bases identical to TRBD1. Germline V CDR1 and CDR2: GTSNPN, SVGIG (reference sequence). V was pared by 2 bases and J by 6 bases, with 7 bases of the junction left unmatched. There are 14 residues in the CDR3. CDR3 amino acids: CAWSLNRGFQPQHF. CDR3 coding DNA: TGTGCCTGGAGTCTGAACAGGGGATTTCAGCCCCAGCATTTT.

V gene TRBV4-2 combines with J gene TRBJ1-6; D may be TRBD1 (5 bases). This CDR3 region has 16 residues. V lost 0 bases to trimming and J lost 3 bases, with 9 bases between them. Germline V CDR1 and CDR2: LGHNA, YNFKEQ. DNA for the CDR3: TGTGCCAGCAGCCAAGACTCAGGGATCTATAATTCACCCCTCCACTTT. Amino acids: CASSQDSGIYNSPLHF.

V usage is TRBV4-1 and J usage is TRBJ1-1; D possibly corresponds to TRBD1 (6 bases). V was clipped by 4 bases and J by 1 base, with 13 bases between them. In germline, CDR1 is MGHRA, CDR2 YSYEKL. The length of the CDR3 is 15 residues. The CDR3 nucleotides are TGCGCCAGCAGCCTTATAGAGGGGGGGAACACTGAAGCTTTCTTT. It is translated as CASSLIEGGNTEAFF.

In nucleotides, the CDR3 is TGTGCCAGCTCGCCGCAGAGGGAAATGAACACTGAAGCTTTCTTT. This translates into CASSPQREMNTEAFF. The J gene is TRBJ1-1, the V gene TRBV18; D not certain. V shed 6 bases and J shed 0 bases, with 14 bases lying between them. This CDR3 contains 15 residues. Germline V gene data show CDR1 as KGHSH and CDR2 as LQKENI. The full variable domain, its missing parts supplied by reference TRBV18 and TRBJ1-1, is NAGVMQNPRHLVRRRGQEARLRCSPMKGHSHVYWYRQLPEEGLKFMVYLQKENIIDESGMPKERFSAEFPKEGPSILRIQQVVRGDSAAYFCASSPQREMNTEAFFGQGTRLTVV.

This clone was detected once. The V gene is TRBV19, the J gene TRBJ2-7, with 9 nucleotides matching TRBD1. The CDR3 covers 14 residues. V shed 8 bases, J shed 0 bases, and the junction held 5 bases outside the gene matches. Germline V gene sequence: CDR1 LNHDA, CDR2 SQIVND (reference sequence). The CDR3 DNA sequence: TGTGCCAGTGCAACAGGGGGCCACTCCTACGAGCAGTACTTC. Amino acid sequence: CASATGGHSYEQYF.

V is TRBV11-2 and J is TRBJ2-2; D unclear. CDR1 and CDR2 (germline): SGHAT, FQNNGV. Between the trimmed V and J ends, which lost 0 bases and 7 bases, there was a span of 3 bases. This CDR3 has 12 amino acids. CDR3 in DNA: TGTGCCAGCAGCTTAGATAGCGGGGAGCTGTTTTTT. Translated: CASSLDSGELFF.

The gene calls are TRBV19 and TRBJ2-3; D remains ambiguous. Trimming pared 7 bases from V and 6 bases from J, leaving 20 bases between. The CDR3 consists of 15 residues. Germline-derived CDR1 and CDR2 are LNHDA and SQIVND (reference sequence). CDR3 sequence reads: CASTSSQVPADTQYF. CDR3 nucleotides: TGTGCCAGTACCAGTAGCCAGGTCCCAGCGGATACGCAGTATTTT.

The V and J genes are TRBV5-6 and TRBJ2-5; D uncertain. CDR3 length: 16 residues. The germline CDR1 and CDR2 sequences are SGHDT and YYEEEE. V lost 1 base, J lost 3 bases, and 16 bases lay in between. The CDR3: CASSLFGRALEETQYF. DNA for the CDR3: TGTGCCAGCAGCTTGTTCGGCCGGGCACTCGAAGAGACCCAGTACTTC.

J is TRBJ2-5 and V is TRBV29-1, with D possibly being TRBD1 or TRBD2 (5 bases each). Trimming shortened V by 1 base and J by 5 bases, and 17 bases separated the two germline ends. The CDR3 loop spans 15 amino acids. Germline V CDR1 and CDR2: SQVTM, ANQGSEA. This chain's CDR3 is CSVEGLGAAGETQYF. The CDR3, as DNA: TGCAGCGTTGAAGGCCTAGGGGCGGCGGGCGAGACCCAGTACTTC.

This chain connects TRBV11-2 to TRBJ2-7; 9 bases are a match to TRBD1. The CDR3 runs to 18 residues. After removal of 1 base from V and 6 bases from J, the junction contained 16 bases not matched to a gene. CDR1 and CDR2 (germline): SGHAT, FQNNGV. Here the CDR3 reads CASSLVGPGTGNLLEQYF. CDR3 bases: TGTGCCAGCAGCTTAGTGGGTCCGGGGACAGGGAATTTGCTCGAGCAGTACTTC.